Presented here are 20 T cell receptor beta chains from one specimen sequenced in a study of identical twins. TCRdb processed the 5' RACE reads anew with MiXCR; each CDR3 protein has one entry. This table holds 640,000 or so distinct CDR3 sequences, around 6% found once. Sequenced material: naive T cells sorted from blood. The source is a man younger than 35 in good health.

This clonotype was observed a few times. The genes are TRBV29-1 and TRBJ1-1; TRBD1 might be the D (5 bases). The CDR3 loop spans 12 amino acids. Germline lookup yields CDR1 SQVTM and CDR2 ANQGSEA. V lost 7 bases and J lost 7, with 16 bases in between. CDR3 in amino acids: CSASSQGNEAFF. CDR3 bases: TGCAGCGCCTCTTCGCAGGGTAATGAAGCTTTCTTT.

This clonotype came up many times. This rearrangement joins TRBV6-5 to TRBJ2-1; TRBD1 might be the D (6 bases). Trimming stripped 9 bases from V and 6 bases from J, with 12 bases between. Per germline, CDR1 MNHEY and CDR2 SVGAGI. The CDR3 covers 12 residues. CDR3 loop: CASSGVGNEQFF. The CDR3 nucleotides are TGTGCCAGTTCAGGGGTAGGCAATGAGCAGTTCTTC.

The chain is built from TRBV3-1 and TRBJ2-1, with a tentative D call TRBD2 (6 bases). The V and J ends lost 3 bases and 1 base respectively, with 10 bases between them. The CDR3 is 15 amino acids. Germline loops: CDR1 LGHDT, CDR2 YNNKEL (reference sequence). CDR3 protein: CASSHQRASYNEQFF. In nucleotides, the CDR3 is TGTGCCAGCAGCCACCAGCGGGCATCCTACAATGAGCAGTTCTTC.

The rearrangement links TRBV20-1 to TRBJ1-2; 9 bases are a match to TRBD1. This CDR3 is built from 12 residues. Looked up from germline, CDR1 is DFQATT and CDR2 is SNEGSKA (reference sequence). V lost 8 bases, J lost 8 bases, and 9 bases stayed unmatched. The CDR3 region has the DNA TGCAGTACGACAGGGGGAGGTTACGGCTACACCTTC. Translated: CSTTGGGYGYTF.

The table lists this clonotype with a few counts. This chain connects TRBV19 to TRBJ1-5; no reliable D call. V lost 6 bases, J lost 1 base, and 19 bases lay in between. The CDR3 totals 17 residues. Germline V gene data show CDR1 as LNHDA and CDR2 as SQIVND (reference sequence). The CDR3 loop reads CASSSGGLARSNQPQHF. In nucleotides, the CDR3 is TGTGCCAGTAGCAGCGGTGGCCTTGCCAGGAGCAATCAGCCCCAGCATTTT.

This clonotype was detected a few times. This sequence joins TRBV7-6 and TRBJ2-3; D is unresolved. CDR3 size: 14 residues. V lost 4 bases, J lost 3 bases, and 11 bases lay in between. In germline, CDR1 is SGHVS, CDR2 FNYEAQ. The CDR3 is CASSSPPKTDTQYF. CDR3 DNA: TGTGCCAGCAGCTCCCCCCCAAAGACAGATACGCAGTATTTT.

The rearrangement joins TRBV12-3 or TRBV12-4 to TRBJ2-1; 7 positions match TRBD1. Trimming removed 6 bases from V and 6 bases from J; junction bases left unmatched: 5. This CDR3 contains 13 residues. The CDR3 nucleotides read TGTGCCAGCAGGGCGACAGGGCTCAATGAGCAGTTCTTC. Translating gives CASRATGLNEQFF.

This clonotype was recorded only once. The chain combines TRBV19 with TRBJ2-1; 9 nucleotides line up with TRBD2. Germline V gene sequence: CDR1 LNHDA, CDR2 SQIVND (reference sequence). Germline trimming cut 6 bases from V and 6 bases from J; bases unmatched to any gene: 6. The CDR3 length is 14 residues. CDR3 sequence: CASRGASGTNEQFF. CDR3 nucleotides: TGTGCCAGTAGAGGGGCTAGCGGGACCAATGAGCAGTTCTTC. The complete variable domain, with remaining parts taken from reference TRBV19 and TRBJ2-1, reads DGGITQSPKYLFRKEGQNVTLSCEQNLNHDAMYWYRQDPGQGLRLIYYSQIVNDFQKGDIAEGYSVSREKKESFPLTVTSAQKNPTAFYLCASRGASGTNEQFFGPGTRLTVL.

This clonotype came up a few times. The chain couples TRBV2 to TRBJ2-5; D unclear. V was trimmed by 7 bases and J by 13 bases, leaving 16 bases between them. This CDR3 contains 11 residues. The germline gives CDR1 SNHLY, CDR2 FYNNEI. In DNA, the CDR3 is TGTGCCAGCATTGGGGAAGGTCCCCGGTACTTC. This translates into CASIGEGPRYF.

This clonotype was found many times. The chain is built from TRBV29-1 and TRBJ2-1, with 13 bases identical to TRBD2. This CDR3 is built from 13 residues. Trimming at V came to 7 bases and at J to 9 bases, leaving 6 bases not matched to a gene. Per the germline V gene, CDR1 is SQVTM and CDR2 is ANQGSEA. CDR3 sequence (DNA): TGCAGCGCTTGGGGACTAGCGGGACCTGAGCAGTTCTTC. It is translated as CSAWGLAGPEQFF.

This clonotype has ten or more counts. This chain links TRBV20-1 with TRBJ2-1; TRBD2 agrees at 12 bases. J lost 10 bases, V lost 4 bases, and 8 bases had no gene match. Germline CDR1 is DFQATT and CDR2 is SNEGSKA (reference sequence). The CDR3 loop spans 14 amino acids. The CDR3, as DNA: TGCAGTGCTACTAGGACTAGCGGGATAGGGGAGCAGTTCTTC. It translates to CSATRTSGIGEQFF.

This clonotype occurred many times. The chain joins TRBV12-3 or TRBV12-4 to TRBJ1-2; a possible D gene is TRBD1 (6 bases). The CDR3 is made up of 15 amino acids. V lost 0 bases and J 4 bases, leaving 12 bases between the germline ends. As DNA, the CDR3 is TGTGCCAGCAGTTTAGCCGGAACGGGGGCCTATGGCTACACCTTC. Residues: CASSLAGTGAYGYTF.

This clonotype has more than one count but fewer than ten. The chain combines TRBV20-1 with TRBJ2-7, with 11 bases that match TRBD2. Per germline, CDR1 DFQATT and CDR2 SNEGSKA (reference sequence). The CDR3 runs to 14 residues. CDR3 nucleotides: TGCAGTGCTGGAGATAGCGGGAGGGCCCACGAGCAGTACGTC. This translates into CSAGDSGRAHEQYV.

The V call is TRBV30, the J call TRBJ1-1; 9 positions match TRBD1. Germline CDR1 is GTSNPN and CDR2 is SVGIG (reference sequence). The junction had 1 base not matched to a gene; V was cut back by 1 base and J by 1 base. The CDR3 length is 14 residues. The CDR3 bases are TGTGCCTGGAGTGCGGGACAGGGGAACACTGAAGCTTTCTTT. Protein: CAWSAGQGNTEAFF.

There are many counts of this clonotype. The chain has TRBV12-3 or TRBV12-4 and TRBJ1-2; 7 bases line up with TRBD1. The CDR3 sequence is 15 residues long. V gave up 4 bases and J gave up 5 bases; unmatched junction bases: 10. The chain's CDR3 is CASSWGVDRAYGYTF. CDR3 nucleotide sequence: TGTGCCAGCAGTTGGGGGGTCGACAGGGCTTATGGCTACACCTTC.

This clonotype was counted ten times or more. The J gene is TRBJ2-1, the V gene TRBV5-1; 9 nucleotides align to TRBD2. The CDR3 runs 15 residues. Germline CDR1 is SGHRS and CDR2 is YFSETQ. Trimming took 4 bases from V and 4 from J; bases not matched to a gene: 6. The CDR3 is CASSQGTSWYNEQFF. The CDR3 nucleotides are TGCGCCAGCAGCCAAGGGACTAGCTGGTACAATGAGCAGTTCTTC. Based on the CDR3 plus reference TRBV5-1 and TRBJ2-1, the full variable domain is KAGVTQTPRYLIKTRGQQVTLSCSPISGHRSVSWYQQTPGQGLQFLFEYFSETQRNKGNFPGRFSGRQFSNSRSEMNVSTLELGDSALYLCASSQGTSWYNEQFFGPGTRLTVL.

This clonotype was seen more than once but under ten times. The CDR3 sequence: CASSEGTSGSRYF. The CDR3 coding sequence is TGTGCCAGCAGTGAAGGCACTAGCGGGTCCCGATACTTC. This chain joins TRBV2 and TRBJ2-5; 9 bases are a match to TRBD2. The CDR3 consists of 13 residues. J was trimmed by 14 bases and V by 1 base; bases with no gene match: 8. Germline lookup yields CDR1 SNHLY and CDR2 FYNNEI.

Only a few counts were recorded for this clonotype. CDR3 nucleotide sequence: TGTGCCAGCAGTTGGGGGCGGGGAGGGGAGCAGTACGTC. Residues: CASSWGRGGEQYV. The genes are TRBV12-3 or TRBV12-4 and TRBJ2-7; D perhaps matches TRBD2 (7 bases). The CDR3 has 13 residues. The V and J ends lost 4 bases and 7 bases respectively, with 14 bases between them.

The table lists this clonotype with a few counts. The rearrangement uses TRBV3-1 and TRBJ2-2, with a weak D call TRBD2 (6 bases). With 4 bases removed from V and 4 bases from J, the gap between germline ends came to 13 bases. CDR1 and CDR2 from the germline V gene are LGHDT and YNNKEL (reference sequence). The CDR3 runs to 15 residues. The CDR3 DNA follows: TGTGCCAGCAGCCCGGTGAGCGGGCGCACCGGGGAGCTGTTTTTT. Translation gives CASSPVSGRTGELFF.

With regard to this clonotype: A much larger clonotype is one base distant, so this may be a read error. V is TRBV21-1 and J is TRBJ2-5; the D call in the table, TRBD1, was not verified against the DNA. TRBV21-1 is labeled a pseudogene. This CDR3 has 16 residues. The CDR3: CASSISPGTDKEAQYF. In DNA, the CDR3 is TGTGCCAGCAGCATCTCCCCCGGGACAGATAAAGAGGCCCAGTACTTC.